This TCR beta chain derives from a study of blood T cell repertoires in COVID-19 (dated by TCRdb to about 2020). Study-wide context: Samples covering the acute and convalescent phases of COVID-19 were provided by collaborators in the United States, Italy and Spain. The prospective study material was composed of cDNA or gDNA derived from T cells, B-cell-depleted T cells, or PBMCs. Samples came from the ongoing ImmuneRACE study (first 160 participants) plus 1,254 subjects from 6 global collaborators. The repertoires were made available in a free public database intended to serve as a resource for research on the immune response to SARS-CoV-2. Nearly every sample came with metadata listing a de-identified subject ID, COVID-19 status, age in years and sex. Where available, HLA class I and class II types were obtained from metadata supplied by the sample provider rather than from assay-based typing. Subjects who had been exposed to COVID-19, were actively infected with it, or had recovered from it provided the deeply sampled blood TCRbeta repertoires that made up the dataset.

V loses 6 bases of germline sequence and J loses 3 bases, and the interval between the two ends is 6 bases. The CDR3 numbers 11 residues from cysteine through phenylalanine. Only the CDR3 DNA stays, 33 bases, in frame from base 1. CDR1 and CDR2 were assigned from the germline V gene as SNHLY and FYNNEI. This clone was counted between two and nine times. Its target antigen remains unknown. Per-base quality was not reported, and no clone a single base away is much larger than it. TCRbeta CDR3 regions were amplified from genomic DNA using the immunoSEQ Assay, a bias-controlled multiplex PCR. The authors' pipeline ran thus. The number of nucleated cells in each sample was estimated from the amplification of reference gene primers within the assay. Sequence reads were collapsed and filtered to measure the absolute abundance of every unique TCRbeta CDR3 rearrangement. For each sample, productive Simpson clonality was calculated as the square root of Simpson's diversity index across productive rearrangements. The source is immuneACCESS, and TCRdb retained only in-frame sequences with V and J called. Part of the clones is not carried over; for the studies checked, unresolved V genes explain less than half of this, and the remainder is unexplained. Clonal size and the V and J genes are those of that table, whereas D and trimming came from the DNA. The sample yields about 270,000 clones; more than 85% were counted once. About 3% of the sample belongs to the ten largest clones.

Participants in the prospective study were enrolled through a virtual design, were aged roughly 18 to 100 years, and lived in fewer than 30 United States geographic areas. In the prospective study, cohorts were assigned on the basis of participant-reported clinical history obtained from a screening survey and a study questionnaire. Exposed participants had been in contact, within 2 weeks of entering the study, with a person who had a PCR-confirmed or clinician-diagnosed case of COVID-19. In the prospective study, whole blood, serum and a nasopharyngeal or oropharyngeal swab were collected from each participant by mobile phlebotomists. Over a roughly two-month period, participants in the prospective study had the option of providing additional blood draws and questionnaires. Before DNA extraction, blood samples from the prospective study were shipped at room temperature or frozen. General findings and caveats noted by the study authors: Clinical and demographic metadata were provided uncurated, with the amount varying by source and participant.

The specimen sequenced was PBMCs or T cells enriched from blood (not recorded which). The chain joins TRBV2 to TRBJ2-7; a confident D gene designation cannot be given. This receptor was obtained from a man aged 40-49 years who had been exposed to COVID-19. The CDR3 protein sequence reads: CASSQLYEQYF. The nucleotide sequence reads TGTGCCAGCAGCCAACTCTACGAGCAGTACTTC.